Each of the 19 T cell receptor beta chains below was sequenced from the same sample in a study of blood T cell repertoires in COVID-19. This table comes from immunoSEQ multiplex PCR, and its TCRdb copy is limited to in-frame clones, with some not included. The profile shows under 130,000 clones, roughly 84% of them singletons. The sample comprised peripheral blood. These receptors were obtained from a human donor in a cohort sampled during active COVID-19.

This clone has only one observation. The V and J genes are TRBV25-1 and TRBJ2-7, with TRBD1 matching 9 bases. J was trimmed by 5 bases and V by 3 bases; bases with no gene match: 14. The germline V gene encodes CDR1 MGHDK and CDR2 SYGVNS. CDR3 length: 17 residues. The DNA of the CDR3 is TGTGCCAGCAGTGACACAGGCCCCGGGACAGGGTCTCACGAGCAGTACTTC. It is translated as CASSDTGPGTGSHEQYF.

The chain is built from TRBV11-2 and TRBJ2-5; possibly TRBD2 for D (6 bases). The germline V gene has CDR1 SGHAT and CDR2 FQNNGV. V was clipped by 5 bases and J by 6 bases, with 16 bases between them. This CDR3 is 14 amino acids long. CDR3 coding DNA: TGTGCCAGCAGCCAGGGATCCGGGGGTCAGACCCAGTACTTC. Its translation is CASSQGSGGQTQYF. The full variable domain, in which reference TRBV11-2 and TRBJ2-5 provide the parts outside the CDR3, is EAGVAQSPRYKIIEKRQSVAFWCNPISGHATLYWYQQILGQGPKLLIQFQNNGVVDDSQLPKDRFSAERLKGVDSTLKIQPAKLEDSAVYLCASSQGSGGQTQYFGPGTRLLVL.

V usage is TRBV6-5 and J usage is TRBJ1-4; 8 positions match TRBD1. The junction had 6 bases not matched to a gene; V was cut back by 5 bases and J by 7 bases. CDR3 length: 14 amino acids. Germline V CDR1 and CDR2: MNHEY, SVGAGI. The CDR3 coding sequence is TGTGCCAGCAGTATACAGGGGGAAGGTGAAAAACTGTTTTTT. Amino acids: CASSIQGEGEKLFF.

J is TRBJ2-3 and V is TRBV11-2, with D possibly being TRBD2 (6 bases). Per the germline V gene, CDR1 is SGHAT and CDR2 is FQNNGV. V dropped 8 bases and J dropped 6 bases, with 18 bases sitting between them. The CDR3 totals 14 residues. The CDR3: CASLSSGGADTQYF. In DNA, the CDR3 is TGTGCCAGCCTATCTTCCGGGGGTGCGGATACGCAGTATTTT.

The genes are TRBV2 and TRBJ2-1; possibly TRBD1 for D (5 bases). Trimming removed 7 bases at V and 7 bases at J, with 14 bases between. This CDR3 has 13 amino acids. The germline gives CDR1 SNHLY, CDR2 FYNNEI. CDR3 in DNA: TGTGCCAGCAACCTAATGGGGCTTAATGAGCAGTTCTTC. This codes for CASNLMGLNEQFF.

The rearrangement links TRBV2 to TRBJ1-2; 10 positions match TRBD1. Germline V gives CDR1 SNHLY, CDR2 FYNNEI. The CDR3 runs 14 residues. The V gene end was trimmed by 8 bases and the J gene end by 4 bases; junction bases not matched to a gene: 7. The CDR3 sequence is CASSPGTGAYGYTF. The CDR3 region has the DNA TGTGCCAGCTCCCCCGGGACAGGGGCCTATGGCTACACCTTC.

The chain is built from TRBV28 and TRBJ1-2; perhaps TRBD1 as D (6 bases). Trimming took 6 bases from V and 7 from J, leaving 12 bases between them. Germline lookup yields CDR1 MDHEN and CDR2 SYDVKM. This CDR3 has 12 amino acids. In nucleotides, the CDR3 is TGTGCCAGCAGAACCCAGGGGCCTGGCTACACCTTC. Its translation: CASRTQGPGYTF.

V gene TRBV20-1 combines with J gene TRBJ2-1; D remains unclear. Germline V gene data show CDR1 as DFQATT and CDR2 as SNEGSKA (reference sequence). The V and J ends lost 0 bases and 12 bases respectively, with 6 bases between them. The CDR3 totals 10 residues. The CDR3, as DNA: TGCAGTGCTAGAGACATCGGGCAGTTCTTC. This translates into CSARDIGQFF.

CDR3 loop: CASSFGGAREQYF. In nucleotides, the CDR3 is TGTGCCAGCAGTTTCGGGGGAGCACGCGAGCAGTACTTC. The chain joins TRBV28 to TRBJ2-7; TRBD2 might be the D (6 bases). The CDR3 loop spans 13 amino acids. The germline V and J ends were trimmed by 3 bases and 6 bases, with 12 bases remaining between them. The germline CDR1 and CDR2 sequences are MDHEN and SYDVKM.

The CDR3 loop reads CSVAGQGNVGAGYTF. The DNA of the CDR3 is TGCAGCGTTGCGGGACAGGGTAATGTAGGCGCTGGCTACACCTTC. The chain links TRBV29-1 to TRBJ1-2; 9 bases align to TRBD1. Germline V gene sequence: CDR1 SQVTM, CDR2 ANQGSEA. This CDR3 has 15 residues. V lost 4 bases to trimming and J lost 7 bases; unmatched junction nucleotides: 13.

The chain's CDR3 is CASSSLLAGGPNEQFF. The CDR3, as DNA: TGTGCCAGCAGTTCCCTACTAGCGGGGGGGCCCAATGAGCAGTTCTTC. This chain links TRBV6-5 with TRBJ2-1, with 13 bases identical to TRBD2. The CDR3 contains 16 residues. J was trimmed by 6 bases and V by 4 bases; bases with no gene match: 6. The V gene's germline CDR1 is MNHEY and CDR2 SVGAGI.

This chain links TRBV5-4 with TRBJ1-1; D is undetermined. V lost 7 bases and J lost 1, with 11 bases in between. The CDR3 has 13 amino acids. Looked up from germline, CDR1 is SGHNT and CDR2 is YYREEE (reference sequence). The CDR3 here is CASGGEENTEAFF. In nucleotides, the CDR3 is TGTGCCAGCGGTGGGGAGGAGAACACTGAAGCTTTCTTT.

The chain recombines TRBV18 with TRBJ2-7, with 10 bases aligning to TRBD1. CDR3 length: 15 amino acids. J lost 3 bases, V lost 2 bases, and 4 bases had no gene match. CDR1 is KGHSH, CDR2 LQKENI, per germline. The CDR3 sequence: CASSPGTGEDYEQYF. CDR3 DNA sequence: TGTGCCAGCTCACCAGGGACAGGGGAAGACTACGAGCAGTACTTC. Complete variable domain (other parts from reference TRBV18 and TRBJ2-7): NAGVMQNPRHLVRRRGQEARLRCSPMKGHSHVYWYRQLPEEGLKFMVYLQKENIIDESGMPKERFSAEFPKEGPSILRIQQVVRGDSAAYFCASSPGTGEDYEQYFGPGTRLTVT.

V and J are TRBV4-3 and TRBJ2-3; a possible D gene is TRBD2 (6 bases). V shed 4 bases and J shed 2 bases, with 13 bases lying between them. Germline V gene sequence: CDR1 LGHNA, CDR2 YSLEER. The CDR3 is 15 amino acids. The CDR3 coding sequence is TGCGCCAGCAGCCGCGGGGTATCCGACACAGATACGCAGTATTTT. Encoded protein: CASSRGVSDTDTQYF.

This chain joins TRBV9 and TRBJ2-1, with TRBD2 matching 9 bases. This CDR3 region has 14 residues. The ends lost 0 bases at V and 9 bases at J; junction bases unmatched: 4. Germline loops: CDR1 SGDLS, CDR2 YYNGEE. CDR3 DNA: TGTGCCAGCAGCGTAGTAGCAGCGGGAGGTGAGCAGTTCTTC. Residues: CASSVVAAGGEQFF.

The chain links TRBV7-9 to TRBJ2-1; D gene uncertain. The CDR3 consists of 13 residues. Trimming took off 0 bases at V and 10 bases at J, with 10 bases between the two ends. Germline CDR1 SEHNR, CDR2 FQNEAQ (reference sequence). CDR3 loop: CASSLATQWEQFF. CDR3 coding DNA: TGTGCCAGCAGCTTAGCCACACAATGGGAGCAGTTCTTC.

V usage is TRBV5-8 and J usage is TRBJ1-1, with 9 bases identical to TRBD1. This CDR3 region has 14 residues. V shed 3 bases and J 1 base; nucleotides not matched to a gene: 1. Germline lookup yields CDR1 SGHTS and CDR2 YDEGEE. The DNA of the CDR3 is TGTGCCAGCAGCTCGGACAGGGGGAACACTGAAGCTTTCTTT. Protein product: CASSSDRGNTEAFF.

The gene calls are TRBV7-9 and TRBJ1-1, with TRBD1 matching 8 bases. This CDR3 contains 13 residues. Germline V lookup: CDR1 SEHNR, CDR2 FQNEAQ (reference sequence). V was clipped by 5 bases and J by 3 bases; unmatched bases: 2. CDR3 sequence: CASSQGADTEAFF. CDR3 nucleotide sequence: TGTGCCAGCAGCCAGGGGGCTGACACTGAAGCTTTCTTT.

V gene TRBV13 combines with J gene TRBJ2-3, with D perhaps matching TRBD1 (6 bases). Germline CDR1 reads PRHDT; CDR2 reads FYEKMQ (reference sequence). Between the trimmed V and J ends, which lost 4 bases and 1 base, there was a span of 15 bases. The CDR3 is made up of 16 amino acids. The CDR3 loop reads CASSYRQETRTDTQYF. CDR3 coding DNA: TGTGCCAGCAGCTATCGACAGGAAACCCGCACAGATACGCAGTATTTT.